This T cell receptor beta chain was profiled in a study of blood T cell repertoires in COVID-19. Overall study context: PBMCs, B-cell-depleted T cells, or T cells were the source of the cDNA or gDNA that made up the material.

Authors' processing steps: Quantification of nucleated cells was approximated via reference gene primer amplification. Sequenced by immunoSEQ multiplex PCR; TCRdb stores in-frame clones only, minus some. The V and J calls and clone size are taken from that table; D and trimming were inferred from the DNA. This table has about 190,000 clones, approximately 86% appearing once. V gave up 2 bases and J gave up 4 bases; unmatched junction bases: 5. Germline CDR1 and CDR2: MDHEN and SYDVKM. The CDR3 has 14 residues. Sequenced: peripheral blood. This chain links TRBV28 with TRBJ2-7; 7 positions agree with TRBD1. The clonotype originates from a man aged 30 to 45 with acute or convalescent COVID-19. The CDR3 region is CASSLMTGLYEQYF. DNA for the CDR3: TGTGCCAGCAGTTTAATGACAGGGTTATACGAGCAGTACTTC. The full variable domain, completed using reference TRBV28 and TRBJ2-7, is DVKVTQSSRYLVKRTGEKVFLECVQDMDHENMFWYRQDPGLGLRLIYFSYDVKMKEKGDIPEGYSVSREKKERFSLILESASTNQTSMYLCASSLMTGLYEQYFGPGTRLTVT.